This T cell receptor beta chain was identified during a study of CD8 T cells in Susac syndrome. CDR1 is SGHRS, CDR2 YFSETQ, per germline. V was pared by 0 bases and J by 6 bases, with 10 bases between. This CDR3 contains 14 residues. It was with random hexamers that roughly 0.45 to 1 ug RNA was reverse transcribed. The immunoSEQ assay covered 54 Vbeta and 13 Jbeta segments for CDR3. TCRdb passed the immunoSEQ multiplex PCR reads through MiXCR, listing each CDR3 protein once. Of roughly 200,000 distinct CDR3 sequences listed, 90% to 95% were seen once; the top ten hold approximately 0.098%. Sequencing of TCR beta was undertaken in CD8+ and CD4+ T cells derived from blood. Negative magnetic isolation gave CD8+ and CD4+ cells; FACS enriched CD8+ TEMRA.

The sample was CD4+ T cells from PBMCs. This clonotype originated in a human donor in good health. The chain joins TRBV5-1 to TRBJ2-1, with D possibly being TRBD1 (5 bases). CDR3: CASSLASGRNEQFF. CDR3 coding DNA: TGCGCCAGCAGCTTGGCCTCAGGGCGCAATGAGCAGTTCTTC.